The present T cell receptor (beta chain) was sequenced within a study of blood T cell repertoires in COVID-19. The CDR3 is made up of 16 amino acids. V shed 3 bases and J 7 bases; nucleotides not matched to a gene: 13. Germline V gene sequence: CDR1 SGDLS, CDR2 YYNGEE. As processed by the authors: It was from reference gene primer amplification that nucleated cell counts were estimated. Method: immunoSEQ multiplex PCR; TCRdb's copy keeps in-frame clones and lacks some. V and J calls and clone size follow that table, whereas D and trimming were derived from the DNA. The repertoire holds 93,000 or so clones, approximately 89% seen once, with 17% in the top ten.

Sequenced input: peripheral blood. The sequence was obtained from an elderly woman in a cohort sampled during active COVID-19. This chain connects TRBV9 to TRBJ1-2; TRBD1 matches at 9 bases. Here the CDR3 reads CASSAGGGQGSSGYTF. The DNA for the CDR3 is TGTGCCAGCAGCGCAGGGGGAGGACAGGGGTCGTCTGGCTACACCTTC.